This paragraph covers one T cell receptor (beta chain) sequence. The target antigen is unknown. The sample belongs to a study of cytomegalovirus exposure and HLA in healthy donors. Generated by immunoSEQ multiplex PCR, the TCRdb table keeps only in-frame clones and is missing some. The profile shows about 240,000 clones, approximately 83% of them singletons. Germline V gene sequence: CDR1 SGHVS, CDR2 FNYEAQ. V lost 2 bases to trimming and J lost 4 bases; unmatched junction nucleotides: 5. The CDR3 contains 14 residues. Overall study results and limits: In vitro checks showed that a few CMV-associated chains really do target CMV antigens. The classifier, whose performance was assessed in both the original and validation cohorts, reportedly diagnosed cytomegalovirus status with high specificity and sensitivity.

The rearrangement joins TRBV7-6 to TRBJ2-7; 7 nucleotides agree with TRBD1. Material for sequencing was PBMCs. The origin of this receptor is a woman aged 25 to 39 in good health and CMV-seropositive. The CDR3 is CASSLTGTEYEQYF. CDR3 DNA: TGTGCCAGCAGCTTAACCGGGACAGAATACGAGCAGTACTTC.